The 5 T cell receptor beta chains below were found in one sample sequenced in a study of cytomegalovirus exposure and HLA in healthy donors. Amplification used 60 Vbeta primers and 13 Jbeta primers. Here immunoSEQ multiplex PCR was the method, and the copy in TCRdb shows in-frame clones only, minus some. The table shows about 200,000 clones, with roughly 80% occurring only once. The sample was PBMCs. These receptors all stem from a male donor in good health and CMV-seropositive.

The V gene is TRBV7-2, the J gene TRBJ1-2; a weak D match, TRBD1 (5 bases). Trimming took 3 bases from V and 2 from J, leaving 16 bases between them. The germline V gene has CDR1 SGHTA and CDR2 FQGNSA. The CDR3 is 16 residues long. CDR3 protein: CASSFGGGERNYGYTF. The CDR3, as DNA: TGTGCCAGCAGCTTCGGGGGTGGGGAAAGAAACTATGGCTACACCTTC.

V usage is TRBV4-2 and J usage is TRBJ2-5; 7 nucleotides agree with TRBD2. Trimming took 5 bases from V and 5 from J; bases not matched to a gene: 14. This CDR3 spans 16 amino acids. Germline CDR1 reads LGHNA; CDR2 reads YNFKEQ. The CDR3 coding sequence is TGTGCCAGCAGCTCCATAAGGGAGGGAGTAGGTGAGACCCAGTACTTC. It is translated as CASSSIREGVGETQYF.

V and J are TRBV14 and TRBJ2-3; 9 nucleotides match TRBD2. CDR1 is SGHDN and CDR2 is FVKESK in the germline V gene. J was trimmed by 2 bases and V by 5 bases; bases with no gene match: 8. The CDR3 is 16 residues long. CDR3 DNA: TGTGCCAGCAGCAGAATAAGCGGGGGGCTCACAGATACGCAGTATTTT. This translates into CASSRISGGLTDTQYF.

V gene TRBV7-8 combines with J gene TRBJ2-5; possible D gene TRBD2, 6 bases. V was cut by 2 bases and J by 7 bases, with 8 bases left in between. The CDR3 runs to 12 residues. Germline CDR1 reads SGHVS; CDR2 reads FQNEAQ. This CDR3 reads CASSLRRGTQYF. CDR3 sequence (DNA): TGTGCCAGCAGCTTAAGGCGGGGGACCCAGTACTTC.

The chain joins TRBV28 to TRBJ2-1; possible D gene TRBD2, 6 bases. In germline, CDR1 is MDHEN, CDR2 SYDVKM. Trimming took off 5 bases at V and 6 bases at J, with 17 bases between the two ends. CDR3 length: 15 amino acids. In DNA, the CDR3 is TGTGCCAGCAGTGCACCCACTTACGGGGGCAATGAGCAGTTCTTC. Its translation: CASSAPTYGGNEQFF.